This record concerns one T cell receptor (beta chain) sequence. Its antigen is not known. This specimen comes from a study of neoadjuvant anti-PD-1 for oral cavity cancer. Six replicates per PBMC sample, mostly from around 460 ng of genomic DNA. Repertoires were generated with immunoSEQ multiplex PCR, while TCRdb's copy carries only in-frame clones and drops some. The table records about 13,000 clones, roughly two thirds of them present only once. The ends were cut back, 1 base at V and 4 bases at J, with 11 bases in the middle. CDR3 size: 14 residues. Germline CDR1 and CDR2: GTSNPN and SVGIG (reference sequence). Study conclusions and caveats: Non-responders to neoadjuvant nivolumab had significantly more clonal PBMC T cells than responders. Treg/Th17 ratio rose with pretreatment blood and fell with post-treatment tumor TCRbeta clonality.

Time point here: after neoadjuvant nivolumab, at surgical resection. Cohort: HPV-negative, locally advanced oral cavity squamous cell carcinoma patients. This chain links TRBV30 with TRBJ1-5, with D possibly matching TRBD1 (6 bases). This clonotype originated in a person aged 40-85 years with oral cavity squamous cell carcinoma. The source material was PBMCs, sampled after nivolumab (anti-PD-1) treatment. For the CDR3, the DNA is TGTGCCTGGAGTGAAGGACAGCCGAATCAGCCCCAGCATTTT. Translating it yields CAWSEGQPNQPQHF.